This TCR delta chain came from a study of DNA immune sequencing with unique molecular identifiers (dated by TCRdb to between 2020 and 2021). Study-level background: Using immunomagnetic cell separation, gammadelta T cells were enriched from buffy coats, and the genomic DNA of these cells was sequenced. An ultrasensitive DNA-based TRD repertoire sequencing method using PCR-introduced unique molecular identifiers was developed and validated in the study. To compare enriched and non-enriched samples, about 100 ng of enriched gammadelta T-cell DNA and 1 ug of non-enriched PBMC DNA were sequenced. Validation of the sequencing method was done both on synthetic reference molecules and on blood samples taken from healthy individuals. gammadelta T cells were enriched from PBMC of 10 healthy individuals by fluorescence-activated cell sorting. All donors were healthy individuals, and about ten of the donors were profiled using sorted gammadelta T cells from peripheral blood. Broader findings and caveats from the paper: Among clonotypes in healthy donors, TRDV2 paired with TRDJ1 was identified as the most common TRD rearrangement. TRD repertoire diversity differed among healthy donors, and several donors were highly oligoclonal, with the top 5 clonotypes making up more than half of productive molecules. Novel TRD sequences not targeted by the primers cannot be detected by the primer-based approach.

The germline V end is reduced by 1 base and the J end by 0 bases; junction bases left unmatched: 46. Inclusive of the bounding cysteine and phenylalanine, the CDR3 is 30 residues long. Of all the DNA, just the CDR3 is kept, 90 bases in frame from base 1. Reading the germline V gene gives CDR1 TSWWSYY and CDR2 QGS. In this sample, this clone turned up a few times. There is no known antigen for this receptor. This DNA's translation and the protein TCRdb lists, from a much larger clone, do not match at residue 23, likely due to a read error; the protein shown is translated from the DNA. Receptor amplification or capture employed multiplex PCR. A 32-plex assay amplified the genomic DNA, with primers for all 8 TRDV and 4 TRDJ genes spanning the CDR3. A 12-nucleotide UMI was introduced during 3 barcoding PCR cycles, after which a second PCR was performed with Illumina adapter primers. Libraries were purified with AMPure XP beads and quality-checked on a Fragment Analyzer with the HS NGS Fragment kit. Sequencing was run on an Illumina MiniSeq mid-output kit with around 20% PhiX and 150 cycles of paired-end reads. Per the original workflow: MIGEC version 1.2.9 was used to process reads, grouping reads by UMI and building error-corrected consensus sequences. For post-processing, modified scripts from VDJtools version 1.2.1 were used together with the tcR R package. The public reads were reprocessed by TCRdb using CATT, and rows of matching DNA were later combined. These V and J calls are TCRdb output, not the study's own analysis. The sample contains approximately 1,900 delta-chain clones, about 6.3% of them found a single time. Jointly, the top ten make up around 50% of the sample.

In this chain, TRDV1 is recombined with TRDJ1, and 8 junctional nucleotides match TRDD2. The J gene, missing from TCRdb, was assigned here through DNA to germline matching. The TCR comes from a human donor in good health. Sequencing used gamma-delta T cells from buffy coat blood. The CDR3 region: CALGEQGPSPSYPWKGYWGFTPSYTDKLIF. The nucleotides read TGTGCTCTTGGGGAACAAGGGCCCTCGCCTTCCTATCCGTGGAAGGGCTATTGGGGGTTCACGCCCTCATACACCGATAAACTCATCTTT.